Below are 23 T cell receptor beta chains sequenced from a single sample in a study of cytotoxic CD8 clonotypes in ibrutinib-treated CLL. Profiled with immunoSEQ multiplex PCR; TCRdb holds only in-frame clones, not every one. This table holds 160,000 or so clones, around 80% found once. Sequenced material: PBMCs, taken after 24 months of ibrutinib treatment. The receptors come from a human donor with chronic lymphocytic leukemia.

This chain uses TRBV28 with TRBJ1-3; a weak D match, TRBD1 (5 bases). The germline gives CDR1 MDHEN, CDR2 SYDVKM. The CDR3 runs 13 residues. Trimming took 10 bases from V and 4 from J, leaving 14 bases between them. In DNA, the CDR3 is TGTGCCACCAGCTTAGGGGCGGGAAACACCATATATTTT. Translated, it gives CATSLGAGNTIYF.

This chain uses TRBV28 with TRBJ2-4; the D gene is possibly TRBD2 (6 bases). The CDR3 has 14 residues. V dropped 4 bases and J dropped 8 bases, with 15 bases sitting between them. Germline values: CDR1 MDHEN, CDR2 SYDVKM. CDR3 loop: CASSSPPRRDIQYF. CDR3 nucleotides: TGTGCCAGCAGTTCCCCGCCCCGGAGGGACATTCAGTACTTC.

This clone was detected a few times. This chain links TRBV5-1 with TRBJ1-3; TRBD1 agrees at 11 bases. V was pared by 7 bases and J by 2 bases, with 5 bases of the junction left unmatched. The CDR3 loop spans 15 amino acids. Germline V CDR1 and CDR2: SGHRS, YFSETQ. In nucleotides, the CDR3 is TGCGCCAGCGGACAGGGGGCTCTAGCTGGAAACACCATATATTTT. Amino acid sequence: CASGQGALAGNTIYF.

This chain links TRBV13 with TRBJ1-4, with TRBD1 identical over 9 bases. Germline CDR1 PRHDT, CDR2 FYEKMQ (reference sequence). The CDR3 is 15 amino acids. The J segment lost 5 bases and the V segment lost 4 bases, leaving 5 bases of the junction unmatched. CDR3 nucleotides: TGTGCCAGCAGCTCTACAGGGGGCGAGAATGAAAAACTGTTTTTT. Translated, it gives CASSSTGGENEKLFF.

There are a few counts of this clone. The chain has TRBV10-2 and TRBJ1-2; perhaps TRBD1 as D (5 bases). The CDR3 has 14 residues. Trimming removed 4 bases from V and 8 bases from J, with 17 bases in between. Germline CDR1 and CDR2: WSHSY and SAAADI. CDR3 bases: TGCGCCAGCAGTGTTGGATGGACAAATCGGGGCTACACCTTC. As protein: CASSVGWTNRGYTF.

The chain is built from TRBV18 and TRBJ1-6, with 7 bases identical to TRBD1. Germline V gene lookup returns CDR1 KGHSH and CDR2 LQKENI. Trimming removed 5 bases from V and 12 bases from J; junction bases left unmatched: 7. The CDR3 has 13 amino acids. CDR3 protein: CASSTDRDRPLHF. The CDR3 DNA sequence: TGTGCCAGCTCAACCGACAGGGATCGACCCCTCCACTTT. The whole variable domain, filled in from reference TRBV18 and TRBJ1-6, reads NAGVMQNPRHLVRRRGQEARLRCSPMKGHSHVYWYRQLPEEGLKFMVYLQKENIIDESGMPKERFSAEFPKEGPSILRIQQVVRGDSAAYFCASSTDRDRPLHFGNGTRLTVT.

The J gene is TRBJ1-2, the V gene TRBV7-8; D not certain. This CDR3 region has 14 residues. V dropped 0 bases and J dropped 4 bases, with 9 bases sitting between them. From germline, CDR1 is SGHVS and CDR2 FQNEAQ. CDR3 DNA: TGTGCCAGCAGCTTAGCGGCTGGGTCCTATGGCTACACCTTC. Translated: CASSLAAGSYGYTF.

The V and J genes are TRBV5-1 and TRBJ1-4; no clear D. Between the trimmed V and J ends, which lost 2 bases and 0 bases, there was a span of 8 bases. Germline V gene data show CDR1 as SGHRS and CDR2 as YFSETQ. The CDR3 loop spans 15 amino acids. CDR3 bases: TGCGCCAGCAGCTTTGGCGGTGCAACTAATGAAAAACTGTTTTTT. Translation gives CASSFGGATNEKLFF.

The J gene is TRBJ1-5, the V gene TRBV5-1; a possible D gene is TRBD1 (6 bases). Germline V gene data show CDR1 as SGHRS and CDR2 as YFSETQ. This CDR3 has 14 residues. Trimming cost V 0 bases and J 6 bases, with 10 bases left between them. CDR3 loop: CASSLEGGGQPQHF. DNA for the CDR3: TGCGCCAGCAGCTTGGAGGGAGGGGGTCAGCCCCAGCATTTT.

This rearrangement joins TRBV7-2 to TRBJ1-2, with 9 bases fitting TRBD1. The V and J ends lost 4 bases and 8 bases, in that order; junction bases with no gene match: 14. The CDR3 has 16 residues. Germline V gene lookup returns CDR1 SGHTA and CDR2 FQGNSA. CDR3 region: CASSSRRLGTGNGYTF. In nucleotides, the CDR3 is TGTGCCAGCAGCTCCAGAAGGTTAGGGACAGGGAACGGCTACACCTTC.

This clone appeared a single time. The chain joins TRBV10-2 to TRBJ1-2; 10 bases agree with TRBD1. CDR1 and CDR2 from the germline V gene are WSHSY and SAAADI. The trim removed 5 bases at V and 6 bases at J, leaving 9 bases unmatched. The CDR3 has 15 amino acids. CDR3 region: CASSRVTGGLDGYTF. The CDR3 DNA sequence: TGCGCCAGCAGTCGAGTGACAGGGGGCTTGGATGGCTACACCTTC.

The V gene is TRBV9, the J gene TRBJ1-3; D gene unclear. This CDR3 region has 13 residues. Trimming took off 4 bases at V and 0 bases at J, with 5 bases between the two ends. CDR1 SGDLS and CDR2 YYNGEE come from the germline V gene. CDR3 coding DNA: TGTGCCAGCAGCAGATCCTCTGGAAACACCATATATTTT. Translating gives CASSRSSGNTIYF.

This clone appeared once. The chain recombines TRBV6-6 with TRBJ2-3, with D possibly being TRBD1 (6 bases). The germline CDR1 and CDR2 sequences are MNHNY and SVGAGI (reference sequence). CDR3 size: 13 residues. V was shortened by 5 bases and J by 11 bases, with 17 bases between the two germline ends. The CDR3 DNA reads as TGTGCCAGCAGTCACCGCCGACAGGACTTGCAGTATTTT. Translation gives CASSHRRQDLQYF.

The chain employs TRBV7-9 and TRBJ1-5; D unclear. The CDR3 length is 12 residues. Germline CDR1 SEHNR, CDR2 FQNEAQ (reference sequence). Trimming removed 1 base from V and 7 bases from J, with 5 bases in between. The CDR3 region is CASSLDWQPQHF. The DNA for the CDR3 is TGTGCCAGCAGCTTAGACTGGCAGCCCCAGCATTTT.

The CDR3 sequence: CASSLGGFHEQFF. CDR3 DNA sequence: TGTGCCAGCAGCTTAGGCGGCTTTCATGAGCAGTTCTTC. The V gene is TRBV11-2, the J gene TRBJ2-1; D is undetermined. CDR3 length: 13 residues. Between the trimmed V and J ends, which lost 1 base and 8 bases, there was a span of 9 bases. Germline CDR1 reads SGHAT; CDR2 reads FQNNGV.

This chain connects TRBV29-1 to TRBJ2-1, with 12 positions matching TRBD2. Germline V gene sequence: CDR1 SQVTM, CDR2 ANQGSEA. Germline trimming cut 6 bases from V and 2 bases from J; bases unmatched to any gene: 11. The length of the CDR3 is 17 residues. CDR3: CSVPGQRLAGAYNEQFF. CDR3 sequence (DNA): TGCAGCGTCCCGGGACAGCGACTAGCGGGAGCCTACAATGAGCAGTTCTTC.

The genes are TRBV7-2 and TRBJ1-4; D unclear. The length of the CDR3 is 15 residues. Germline V gene data show CDR1 as SGHTA and CDR2 as FQGNSA. Trimming stripped 3 bases from V and 8 bases from J, with 16 bases between. This chain's CDR3 is CASSFSARTSEKLFF. CDR3 bases: TGTGCCAGCAGCTTTTCGGCACGCACGTCAGAAAAACTGTTTTTT. Drawing the rest from reference TRBV7-2 and TRBJ1-4, the complete variable domain is GAGVSQSPSNKVTEKGKDVELRCDPISGHTALYWYRQSLGQGLEFLIYFQGNSAPDKSGLPSDRFSAERTGGSVSTLTIQRTQQEDSAVYLCASSFSARTSEKLFFGSGTQLSVL.

The chain uses TRBV7-2 and TRBJ2-7; 7 positions agree with TRBD1. Germline CDR1 reads SGHTA; CDR2 reads FQGNSA. The J segment lost 3 bases and the V segment lost 0 bases, leaving 2 bases of the junction unmatched. The CDR3 runs to 14 residues. The CDR3: CASSLAAGGYEQYF. The CDR3 nucleotides read TGTGCCAGCAGCTTAGCGGCAGGGGGCTACGAGCAGTACTTC.

The V and J genes are TRBV7-3 and TRBJ2-3; 7 nucleotides agree with TRBD2. Germline assignment: CDR1 SGHTA and CDR2 FQGTGA. CDR3 size: 14 residues. Trimming removed 2 bases from V and 6 bases from J; junction bases left unmatched: 5. The CDR3 DNA is TGTGCCAGCAGCTTAGCTAGCGGAGGGGATACGCAGTATTTT. Protein product: CASSLASGGDTQYF.

The rearrangement uses TRBV7-8 and TRBJ2-3, with TRBD1 identical over 7 bases. CDR1 is SGHVS and CDR2 is FQNEAQ in the germline V gene. V was clipped by 0 bases and J by 9 bases; unmatched bases: 3. The CDR3 consists of 13 residues. CDR3 nucleotides: TGTGCCAGCAGCTTAGCAGGGGGCTCCACGCAGTATTTT. Protein product: CASSLAGGSTQYF.

The gene calls are TRBV9 and TRBJ2-3, with no clear D. Germline CDR1 and CDR2: SGDLS and YYNGEE. Trimming stripped 0 bases from V and 5 bases from J, with 13 bases between. The CDR3 is 15 amino acids. In DNA, the CDR3 is TGTGCCAGCAGCGTAGATCCATTCCGCGGAGATACGCAGTATTTT. Protein: CASSVDPFRGDTQYF.

The rearrangement joins TRBV7-9 to TRBJ1-2; TRBD1 agrees at 9 bases. With V trimmed by 4 bases and J by 6 bases, 6 bases remained unmatched. Germline CDR1 SEHNR, CDR2 FQNEAQ (reference sequence). CDR3 length: 14 amino acids. Here the CDR3 reads CASSWTTGGDGYTF. The CDR3 coding sequence is TGTGCCAGCAGCTGGACTACAGGGGGCGATGGCTACACCTTC.

The chain is built from TRBV5-1 and TRBJ1-2; 9 bases fit TRBD1. The junction had 7 bases not matched to a gene; V was cut back by 4 bases and J by 6 bases. The CDR3 sequence is 14 residues long. In germline, CDR1 is SGHRS, CDR2 YFSETQ. CDR3 DNA: TGCGCCAGCAGCCCCGGACAGGGGCACGATGGCTACACCTTC. It is translated as CASSPGQGHDGYTF.